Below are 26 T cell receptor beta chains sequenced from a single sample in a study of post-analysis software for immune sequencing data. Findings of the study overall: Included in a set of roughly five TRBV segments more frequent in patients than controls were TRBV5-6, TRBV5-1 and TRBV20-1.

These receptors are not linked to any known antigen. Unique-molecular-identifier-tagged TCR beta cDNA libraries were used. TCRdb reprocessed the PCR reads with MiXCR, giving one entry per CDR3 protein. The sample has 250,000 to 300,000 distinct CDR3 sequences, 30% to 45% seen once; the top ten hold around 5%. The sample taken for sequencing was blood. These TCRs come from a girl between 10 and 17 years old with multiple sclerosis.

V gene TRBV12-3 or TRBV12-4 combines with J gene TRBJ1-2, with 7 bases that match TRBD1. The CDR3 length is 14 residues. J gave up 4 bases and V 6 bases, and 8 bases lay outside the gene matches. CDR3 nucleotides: TGTGCCAGCAGCCCCACGGGACAGTCCTATGGCTACACCTTC. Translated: CASSPTGQSYGYTF.

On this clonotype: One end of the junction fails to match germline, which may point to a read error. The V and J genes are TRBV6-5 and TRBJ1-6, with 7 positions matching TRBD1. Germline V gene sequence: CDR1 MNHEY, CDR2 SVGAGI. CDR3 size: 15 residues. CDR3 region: CASSRKQGYHSPLHF. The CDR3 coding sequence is TGTGCCAGCAGCCGAAAACAGGGGTATCATTCGCCCCTCCACTTT.

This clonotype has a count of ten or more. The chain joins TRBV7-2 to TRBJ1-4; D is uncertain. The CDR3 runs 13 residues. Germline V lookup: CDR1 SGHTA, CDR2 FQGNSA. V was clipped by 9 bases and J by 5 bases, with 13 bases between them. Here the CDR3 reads CASSGDLNEKLFF. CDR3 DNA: TGTGCCAGTTCAGGTGACTTGAATGAAAAACTGTTTTTT.

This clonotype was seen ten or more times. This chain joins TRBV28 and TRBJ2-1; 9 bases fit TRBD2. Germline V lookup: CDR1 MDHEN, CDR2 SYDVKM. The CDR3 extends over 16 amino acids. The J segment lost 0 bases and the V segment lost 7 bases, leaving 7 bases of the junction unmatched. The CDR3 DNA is TGTGCCAGCACCCTTAGCGGGAGTCCCTCCTACAATGAGCAGTTCTTC. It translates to CASTLSGSPSYNEQFF. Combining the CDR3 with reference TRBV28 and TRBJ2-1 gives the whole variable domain DVKVTQSSRYLVKRTGEKVFLECVQDMDHENMFWYRQDPGLGLRLIYFSYDVKMKEKGDIPEGYSVSREKKERFSLILESASTNQTSMYLCASTLSGSPSYNEQFFGPGTRLTVL.

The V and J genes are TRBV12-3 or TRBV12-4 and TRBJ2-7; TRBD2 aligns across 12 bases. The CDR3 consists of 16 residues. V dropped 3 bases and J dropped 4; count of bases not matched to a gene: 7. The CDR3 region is CASSLAGLAGMYEQYF. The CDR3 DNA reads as TGTGCCAGCAGTTTGGCTGGACTAGCGGGAATGTACGAGCAGTACTTC.

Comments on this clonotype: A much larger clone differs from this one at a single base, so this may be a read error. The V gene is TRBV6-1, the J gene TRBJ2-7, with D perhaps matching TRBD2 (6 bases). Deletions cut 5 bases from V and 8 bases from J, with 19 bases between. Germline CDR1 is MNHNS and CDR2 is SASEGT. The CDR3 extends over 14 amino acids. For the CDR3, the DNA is TGTGCCAGCAGTCCCGCTGGAGGGATTTACAAGCAGTACTTC. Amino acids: CASSPAGGIYKQYF.

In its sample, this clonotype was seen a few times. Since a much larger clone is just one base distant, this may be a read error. The CDR3 sequence is CASSFGLGRVNEQYF. The CDR3 coding sequence is TGTGCCAGCAGTTTTGGACTAGGCCGGGTGAATGAGCAGTACTTC. V gene TRBV27 combines with J gene TRBJ2-4, with 7 bases matching TRBD2. CDR3 length: 15 residues. With 3 bases clipped from V and 13 bases from J, the junction kept 15 bases outside the gene matches. Germline V gene sequence: CDR1 MNHEY, CDR2 SMNVEV (reference sequence).

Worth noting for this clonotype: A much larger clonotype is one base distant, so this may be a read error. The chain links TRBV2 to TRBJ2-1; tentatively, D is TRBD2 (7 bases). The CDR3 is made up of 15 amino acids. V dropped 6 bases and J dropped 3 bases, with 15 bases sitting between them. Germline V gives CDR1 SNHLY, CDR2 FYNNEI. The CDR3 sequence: CASRFRRGLYNEQFF. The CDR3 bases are TGTGCCAGCAGATTTAGGCGGGGGCTCTACAATGAGCAGTTCTTC.

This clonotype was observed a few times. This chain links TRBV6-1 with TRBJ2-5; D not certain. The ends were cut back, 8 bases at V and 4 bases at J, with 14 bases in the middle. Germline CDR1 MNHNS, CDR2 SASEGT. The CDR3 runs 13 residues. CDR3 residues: CASSSWQRETQYF. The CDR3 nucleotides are TGTGCCAGCTCGTCGTGGCAGCGAGAGACCCAGTACTTC.

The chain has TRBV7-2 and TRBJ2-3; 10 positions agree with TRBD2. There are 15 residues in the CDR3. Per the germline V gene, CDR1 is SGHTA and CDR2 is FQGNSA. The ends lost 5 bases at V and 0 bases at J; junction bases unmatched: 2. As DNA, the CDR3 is TGTGCCAGCAGCAAACTAGCGGGGAGCACAGATACGCAGTATTTT. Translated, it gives CASSKLAGSTDTQYF.

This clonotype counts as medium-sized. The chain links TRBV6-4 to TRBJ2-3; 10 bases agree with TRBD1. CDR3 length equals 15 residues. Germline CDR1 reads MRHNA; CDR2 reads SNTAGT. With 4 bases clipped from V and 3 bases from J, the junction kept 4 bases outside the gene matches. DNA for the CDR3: TGTGCCAGCAGTGTGGGGACAGGGGATACAGATACGCAGTATTTT. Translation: CASSVGTGDTDTQYF.

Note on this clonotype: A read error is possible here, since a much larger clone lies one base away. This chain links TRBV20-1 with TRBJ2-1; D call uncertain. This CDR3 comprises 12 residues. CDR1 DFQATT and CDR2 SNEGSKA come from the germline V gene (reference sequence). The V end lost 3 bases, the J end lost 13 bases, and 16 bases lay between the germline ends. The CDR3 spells CSASGPQETQFF. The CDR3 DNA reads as TGCAGTGCTAGTGGGCCCCAAGAGACCCAGTTCTTC.

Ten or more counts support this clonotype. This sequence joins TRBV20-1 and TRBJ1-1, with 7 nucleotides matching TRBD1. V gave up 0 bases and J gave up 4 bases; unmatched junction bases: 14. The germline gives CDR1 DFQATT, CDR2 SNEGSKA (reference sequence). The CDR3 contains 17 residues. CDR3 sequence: CSAREGGFGRGSTEAFF. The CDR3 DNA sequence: TGCAGTGCTAGAGAAGGGGGTTTCGGCAGGGGGAGCACTGAAGCTTTCTTT.

CDR3 sequence reads: CASSFQTTGGCSPLHF. In DNA, the CDR3 is TGTGCCAGCAGCTTCCAAACGACAGGGGGCTGTTCACCCCTCCACTTT. This chain joins TRBV21-1 and TRBJ1-6; no check of the table's D call, TRBD1, against the DNA was made. TRBV21-1 is recorded as a pseudogene. The CDR3 contains 16 residues.

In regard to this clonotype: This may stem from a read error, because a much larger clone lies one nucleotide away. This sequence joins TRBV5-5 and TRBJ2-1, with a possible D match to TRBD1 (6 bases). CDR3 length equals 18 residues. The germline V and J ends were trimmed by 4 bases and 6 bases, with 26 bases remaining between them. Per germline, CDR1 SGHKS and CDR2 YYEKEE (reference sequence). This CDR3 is CASSPRGQQGRPRNEQFF. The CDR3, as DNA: TGTGCCAGCAGCCCGCGCGGGCAACAGGGAAGACCCCGCAATGAGCAGTTCTTC.

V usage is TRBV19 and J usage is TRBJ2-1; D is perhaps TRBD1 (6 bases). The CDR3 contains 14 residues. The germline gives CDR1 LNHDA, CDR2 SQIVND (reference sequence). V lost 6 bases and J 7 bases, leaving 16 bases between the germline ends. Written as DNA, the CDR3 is TGTGCCAGTAGATTCCGGGACAATCAGAATGAGCAGTTCTTC. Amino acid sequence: CASRFRDNQNEQFF.

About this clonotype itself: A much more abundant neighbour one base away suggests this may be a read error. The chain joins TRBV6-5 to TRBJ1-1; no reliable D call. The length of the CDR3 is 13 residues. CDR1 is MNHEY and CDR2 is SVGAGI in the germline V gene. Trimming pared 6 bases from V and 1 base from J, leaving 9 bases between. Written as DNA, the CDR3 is TGTGCCAGCAGAAGGGCAGGGAACACTGAAGCTTTCTTT. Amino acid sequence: CASRRAGNTEAFF.

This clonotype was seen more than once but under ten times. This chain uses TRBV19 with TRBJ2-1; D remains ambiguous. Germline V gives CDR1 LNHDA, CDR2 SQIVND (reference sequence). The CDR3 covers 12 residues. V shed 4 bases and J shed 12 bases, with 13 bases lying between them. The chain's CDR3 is CASSRVPRWQFF. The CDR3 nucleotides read TGTGCCAGTAGTAGGGTCCCCAGGTGGCAGTTCTTC.

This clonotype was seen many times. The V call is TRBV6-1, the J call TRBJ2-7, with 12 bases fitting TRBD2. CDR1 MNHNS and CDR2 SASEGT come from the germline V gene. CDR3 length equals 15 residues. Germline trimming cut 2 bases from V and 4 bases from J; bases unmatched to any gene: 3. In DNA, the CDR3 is TGTGCCAGCAGTGAAAAACTAGCGGGGGGTTACGAGCAGTACTTC. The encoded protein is CASSEKLAGGYEQYF.

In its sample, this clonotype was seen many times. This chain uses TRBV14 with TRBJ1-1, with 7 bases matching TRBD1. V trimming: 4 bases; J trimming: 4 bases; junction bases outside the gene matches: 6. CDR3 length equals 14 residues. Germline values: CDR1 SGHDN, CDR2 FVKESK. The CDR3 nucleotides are TGTGCCAGCAGCCTGCAGGGGGTCGGCACTGAAGCTTTCTTT. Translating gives CASSLQGVGTEAFF. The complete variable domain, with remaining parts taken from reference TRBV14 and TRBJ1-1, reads EAGVTQFPSHSVIEKGQTVTLRCDPISGHDNLYWYRRVMGKEIKFLLHFVKESKQDESGMPNNRFLAERTGGTYSTLKVQPAELEDSGVYFCASSLQGVGTEAFFGQGTRLTVV.

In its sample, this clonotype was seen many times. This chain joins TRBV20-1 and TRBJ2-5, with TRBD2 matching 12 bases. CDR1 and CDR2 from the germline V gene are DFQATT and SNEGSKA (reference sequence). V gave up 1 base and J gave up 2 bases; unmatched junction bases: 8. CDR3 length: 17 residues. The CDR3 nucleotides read TGCAGTGCTAGAGTCCCTAGCGGGAGGGGAATACAAGAGACCCAGTACTTC. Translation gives CSARVPSGRGIQETQYF.

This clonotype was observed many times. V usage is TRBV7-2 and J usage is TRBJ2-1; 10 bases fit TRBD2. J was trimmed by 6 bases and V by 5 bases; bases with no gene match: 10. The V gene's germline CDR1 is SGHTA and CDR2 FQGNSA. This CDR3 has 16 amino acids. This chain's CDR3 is CASSAPGLAPVNEQFF. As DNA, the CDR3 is TGTGCCAGCAGCGCCCCGGGACTAGCGCCAGTCAATGAGCAGTTCTTC.

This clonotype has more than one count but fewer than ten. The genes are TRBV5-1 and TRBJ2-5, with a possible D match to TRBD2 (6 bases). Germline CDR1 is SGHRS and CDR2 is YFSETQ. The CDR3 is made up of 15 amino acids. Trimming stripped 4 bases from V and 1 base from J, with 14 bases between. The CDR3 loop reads CASSLRRGRQETQYF. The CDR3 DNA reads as TGCGCCAGCAGCCTACGGCGGGGCCGCCAAGAGACCCAGTACTTC. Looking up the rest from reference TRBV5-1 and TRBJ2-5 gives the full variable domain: KAGVTQTPRYLIKTRGQQVTLSCSPISGHRSVSWYQQTPGQGLQFLFEYFSETQRNKGNFPGRFSGRQFSNSRSEMNVSTLELGDSALYLCASSLRRGRQETQYFGPGTRLLVL.

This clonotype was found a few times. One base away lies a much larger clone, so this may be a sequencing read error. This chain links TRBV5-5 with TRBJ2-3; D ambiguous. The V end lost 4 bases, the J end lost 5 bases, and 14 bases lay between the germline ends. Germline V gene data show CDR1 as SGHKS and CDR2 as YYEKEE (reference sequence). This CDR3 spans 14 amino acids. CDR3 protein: CASSPREREDTQYF. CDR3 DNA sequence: TGTGCCAGCAGCCCCCGCGAGAGAGAAGATACGCAGTATTTT.

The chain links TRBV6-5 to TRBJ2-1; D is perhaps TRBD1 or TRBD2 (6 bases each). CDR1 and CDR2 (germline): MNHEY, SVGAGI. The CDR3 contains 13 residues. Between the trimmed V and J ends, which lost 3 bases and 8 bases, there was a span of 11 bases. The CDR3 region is CASSYKGGDEQFF. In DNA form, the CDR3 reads TGTGCCAGCAGTTATAAGGGGGGCGATGAGCAGTTCTTC.

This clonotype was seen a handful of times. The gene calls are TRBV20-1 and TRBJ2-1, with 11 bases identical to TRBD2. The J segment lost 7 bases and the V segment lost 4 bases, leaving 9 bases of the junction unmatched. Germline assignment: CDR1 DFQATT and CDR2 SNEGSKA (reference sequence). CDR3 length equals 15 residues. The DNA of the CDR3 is TGCAGTGCTACAACTATAGCGGGAGGGCGGAATGAGCAGTTCTTC. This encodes CSATTIAGGRNEQFF.